The 18 T cell receptor beta chains presented below share a single source sample, sequenced in a study of T cells in Graves' hyperthyroidism and ophthalmopathy. Amplified regions were TCR beta CDR3 sequences from RNA transcripts. TCR CDR3 regions were first amplified by RT-PCR with HTBI primers. Via MiXCR, TCRdb re-called the multiplex PCR reads, giving one row per CDR3 protein. Of some 500,000 distinct CDR3 sequences in the sample, roughly an eighth were seen once. The sample taken for sequencing was blood. These receptors originate from a woman in her late teens or twenties with Graves' hyperthyroidism.

The chain links TRBV30 to TRBJ1-6, with D perhaps matching TRBD1 (5 bases). Trimming cost V 0 bases and J 10 bases, with 13 bases left between them. CDR1 GTSNPN and CDR2 SVGIG come from the germline V gene (reference sequence). The CDR3 runs to 14 residues. CDR3 bases: TGTGCCTGGAGTGTACTCAGGGAGCAATCACCCCTCCACTTT. It specifies CAWSVLREQSPLHF.

This clonotype was observed a handful of times. This rearrangement joins TRBV18 to TRBJ2-7, with 7 bases aligning to TRBD1. Per germline, CDR1 KGHSH and CDR2 LQKENI. J lost 9 bases, V lost 3 bases, and 8 bases had no gene match. The CDR3 sequence is 13 residues long. CDR3 protein: CASSPGQSAGQYV. Written as DNA, the CDR3 is TGTGCCAGCTCACCGGGACAGAGCGCAGGGCAGTACGTC.

This chain links TRBV7-9 with TRBJ2-1; D possibly corresponds to TRBD1 (5 bases). CDR1 and CDR2 from the germline V gene are SEHNR and FQNEAQ (reference sequence). Trimming took 4 bases from V and 12 from J, leaving 13 bases between them. CDR3 length: 12 residues. As DNA, the CDR3 is TGTGCCAGCAGCTCGGACATCGCTGTGCAGTTCTTC. The encoded protein is CASSSDIAVQFF.

This clonotype showed up just a few times. The chain links TRBV5-1 to TRBJ1-1; D call uncertain. The CDR3 extends over 15 amino acids. Trimming took off 0 bases at V and 3 bases at J, with 12 bases between the two ends. CDR1 is SGHRS and CDR2 is YFSETQ in the germline V gene. This chain's CDR3 is CASSLVEGWDTEAFF. As DNA, the CDR3 is TGCGCCAGCAGCTTGGTGGAGGGTTGGGACACTGAAGCTTTCTTT.

A few counts support this clonotype. This chain joins TRBV5-1 and TRBJ2-7; D could derive from TRBD1 or TRBD2 (5 bases each). Per the germline V gene, CDR1 is SGHRS and CDR2 is YFSETQ. Between the trimmed V and J ends, which lost 0 bases and 3 bases, there was a span of 13 bases. The CDR3 has 15 amino acids. CDR3 DNA sequence: TGCGCCAGCAGCTTGGATGGGACGCCTGTCTACGAGCAGTACTTC. It specifies CASSLDGTPVYEQYF.

This clonotype was counted ten times or more. This chain uses TRBV5-1 with TRBJ2-2; possible D gene TRBD2, 5 bases. Trimming removed 0 bases at V and 3 bases at J, with 9 bases between. Germline V gene lookup returns CDR1 SGHRS and CDR2 YFSETQ. This CDR3 contains 15 residues. CDR3 sequence (DNA): TGCGCCAGCAGCTTGGCCGTCGGGGACACCGGGGAGCTGTTTTTT. It translates to CASSLAVGDTGELFF. Supplemented by reference TRBV5-1 and TRBJ2-2, the full variable domain reads KAGVTQTPRYLIKTRGQQVTLSCSPISGHRSVSWYQQTPGQGLQFLFEYFSETQRNKGNFPGRFSGRQFSNSRSEMNVSTLELGDSALYLCASSLAVGDTGELFFGEGSRLTVL.

This clonotype was counted many times. The chain is built from TRBV5-1 and TRBJ2-3; perhaps TRBD1 as D (6 bases). Germline loops: CDR1 SGHRS, CDR2 YFSETQ. Trimming took off 0 bases at V and 9 bases at J, with 14 bases between the two ends. This CDR3 comprises 14 residues. The CDR3, as DNA: TGCGCCAGCAGCTTGGAATTGGCAGGGGCAACGCAGTATTTT. Translation gives CASSLELAGATQYF.

This clonotype was found a few times. This chain links TRBV20-1 with TRBJ2-7, with D possibly being TRBD2 (5 bases). CDR3 length: 14 amino acids. CDR1 and CDR2 from the germline V gene are DFQATT and SNEGSKA (reference sequence). V was shortened by 0 bases and J by 0 bases, with 9 bases between the two germline ends. CDR3 in DNA: TGCAGTGCTAGAGATTTGGGGAGCTCCTACGAGCAGTACTTC. Translation gives CSARDLGSSYEQYF.

There are many counts of this clonotype. The J gene is TRBJ2-7, the V gene TRBV6-5; D is perhaps TRBD1 or TRBD2 (5 bases each). Looked up from germline, CDR1 is MNHEY and CDR2 is SVGAGI. V was clipped by 1 base and J by 3 bases, with 19 bases between them. This CDR3 spans 17 amino acids. This CDR3 reads CASSYFLGGTAHYEQYF. The CDR3 region has the DNA TGTGCCAGCAGTTACTTTCTTGGGGGTACCGCTCACTACGAGCAGTACTTC.

Details on this clonotype: A read error is possible here, since a much larger clone lies one base away. The rearrangement links TRBV6-1 to TRBJ1-2; 8 bases line up with TRBD1. J gave up 3 bases and V 1 base, and 1 base lay outside the gene matches. Germline assignment: CDR1 MNHNS and CDR2 SASEGT. The CDR3 is 14 amino acids. The CDR3 sequence is CASSEGTGYYGYTF. The CDR3 DNA follows: TGTGCCAGCAGTGAAGGGACAGGGTACTATGGCTACACCTTC.

In regard to this clonotype: A read error may explain this, as a much larger clone is one base away. Here the CDR3 reads CVSSRDREGPQHF. CDR3 DNA sequence: TGTGTCAGCAGTCGGGACAGGGAAGGGCCCCAGCATTTT. The chain carries TRBV27 and TRBJ1-5; TRBD1 matches 9 bases. Germline CDR1 MNHEY, CDR2 SMNVEV (reference sequence). This CDR3 has 13 amino acids.

Many counts were recorded for this clonotype. V and J are TRBV3-1 and TRBJ2-5; 7 nucleotides align to TRBD2. CDR3 length: 16 amino acids. Unmatched junction bases numbered 8, after V lost 2 bases and J lost 2 bases. CDR1 and CDR2 from the germline V gene are LGHDT and YNNKEL (reference sequence). This chain's CDR3 is CASSQYGGGSQETQYF. In DNA form, the CDR3 reads TGTGCCAGCAGCCAATATGGGGGGGGTTCACAAGAGACCCAGTACTTC.

V usage is TRBV9 and J usage is TRBJ2-1, with TRBD2 matching 9 bases. In germline, CDR1 is SGDLS, CDR2 YYNGEE. The CDR3 sequence is 16 residues long. The trim removed 4 bases at V and 4 bases at J, leaving 9 bases unmatched. CDR3 sequence reads: CASSRGSSGTYNEQFF. The CDR3 DNA sequence: TGTGCCAGCAGCCGGGGCTCTAGCGGGACTTACAATGAGCAGTTCTTC.

This clonotype was seen at least ten times. J is TRBJ1-1 and V is TRBV25-1, with D tentatively TRBD1 (6 bases). The V gene's germline CDR1 is MGHDK and CDR2 SYGVNS. Between the trimmed V and J ends, which lost 10 bases and 6 bases, there was a span of 18 bases. This CDR3 spans 13 amino acids. CDR3: CATVHRGSAEAFF. The CDR3 DNA is TGTGCCACCGTACATAGGGGGTCCGCTGAAGCTTTCTTT.

The chain links TRBV20-1 to TRBJ2-5, with a possible D match to TRBD1 (6 bases). The CDR3 is 15 residues long. The V gene lost 6 bases and the J gene lost 1 base, with 18 bases spanning the gap. Germline assignment: CDR1 DFQATT and CDR2 SNEGSKA (reference sequence). The CDR3 loop is CSAYTPGHPQETQYF. CDR3 DNA: TGCAGTGCATACACTCCGGGACACCCCCAAGAGACCCAGTACTTC.

This clonotype was recorded many times. The rearrangement uses TRBV20-1 and TRBJ2-1; 7 positions agree with TRBD2. The CDR3 loop spans 15 amino acids. The V gene's germline CDR1 is DFQATT and CDR2 SNEGSKA (reference sequence). The trim removed 1 base at V and 7 bases at J, leaving 10 bases unmatched. CDR3 sequence reads: CSARVGTTGVNEQFF. CDR3 DNA sequence: TGCAGTGCTAGAGTGGGGACTACCGGGGTAAATGAGCAGTTCTTC.

This clonotype appeared many times. The gene calls are TRBV30 and TRBJ2-1; D gene unclear. This CDR3 spans 13 amino acids. The germline V gene encodes CDR1 GTSNPN and CDR2 SVGIG (reference sequence). The ends were cut back, 5 bases at V and 4 bases at J, with 12 bases in the middle. The chain's CDR3 is CAWEKDGYNEQFF. Written as DNA, the CDR3 is TGTGCCTGGGAGAAGGATGGGTACAATGAGCAGTTCTTC.

This clonotype was detected ten times or more. CDR3 region: CAWSVAIGPGNTIYF. DNA for the CDR3: TGTGCCTGGAGTGTGGCCATAGGGCCCGGAAACACCATATATTTT. The gene calls are TRBV30 and TRBJ1-3; D is ambiguous. Per the germline V gene, CDR1 is GTSNPN and CDR2 is SVGIG (reference sequence). V was clipped by 0 bases and J by 4 bases, with 13 bases between them. The CDR3 has 15 amino acids.